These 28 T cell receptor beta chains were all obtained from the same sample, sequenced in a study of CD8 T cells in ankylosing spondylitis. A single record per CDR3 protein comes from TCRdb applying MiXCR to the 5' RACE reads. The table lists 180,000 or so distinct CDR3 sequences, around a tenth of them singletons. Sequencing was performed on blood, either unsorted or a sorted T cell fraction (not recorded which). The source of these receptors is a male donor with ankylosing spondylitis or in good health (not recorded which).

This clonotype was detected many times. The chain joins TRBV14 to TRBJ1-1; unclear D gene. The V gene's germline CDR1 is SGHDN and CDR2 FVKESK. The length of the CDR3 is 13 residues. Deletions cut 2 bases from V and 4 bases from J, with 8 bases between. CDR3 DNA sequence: TGTGCCAGCAGCCAACAAGTCGGCACTGAAGCTTTCTTT. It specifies CASSQQVGTEAFF.

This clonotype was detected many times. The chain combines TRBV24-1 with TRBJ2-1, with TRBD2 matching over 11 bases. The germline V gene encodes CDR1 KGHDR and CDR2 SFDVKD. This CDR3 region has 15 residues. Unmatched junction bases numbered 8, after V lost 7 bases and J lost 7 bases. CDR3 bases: TGTGCCACCAGGACTAGCGGGAAAACTGGGAATGAGCAGTTCTTC. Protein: CATRTSGKTGNEQFF.

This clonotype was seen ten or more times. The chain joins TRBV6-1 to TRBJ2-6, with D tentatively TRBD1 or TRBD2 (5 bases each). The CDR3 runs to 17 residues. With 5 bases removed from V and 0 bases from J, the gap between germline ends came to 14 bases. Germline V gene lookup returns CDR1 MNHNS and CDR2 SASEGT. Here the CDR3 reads CASSRPPGSSGANVLTF. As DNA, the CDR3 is TGTGCCAGCAGTCGCCCTCCAGGGAGCTCTGGGGCCAACGTCCTGACTTTC.

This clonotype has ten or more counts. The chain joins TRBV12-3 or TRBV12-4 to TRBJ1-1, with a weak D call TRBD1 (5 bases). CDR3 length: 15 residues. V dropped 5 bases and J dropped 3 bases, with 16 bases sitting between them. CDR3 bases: TGTGCCAGCAGTCCCCTGACAGAGGCAGACACTGAAGCTTTCTTT. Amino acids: CASSPLTEADTEAFF.

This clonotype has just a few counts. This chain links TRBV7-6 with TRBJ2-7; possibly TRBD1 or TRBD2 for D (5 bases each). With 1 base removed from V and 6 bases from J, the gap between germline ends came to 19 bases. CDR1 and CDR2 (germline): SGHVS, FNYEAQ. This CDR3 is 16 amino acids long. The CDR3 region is CASSLVGQNGLGEQYF. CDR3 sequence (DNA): TGTGCCAGCAGCTTAGTGGGGCAGAATGGACTCGGCGAGCAGTACTTC.

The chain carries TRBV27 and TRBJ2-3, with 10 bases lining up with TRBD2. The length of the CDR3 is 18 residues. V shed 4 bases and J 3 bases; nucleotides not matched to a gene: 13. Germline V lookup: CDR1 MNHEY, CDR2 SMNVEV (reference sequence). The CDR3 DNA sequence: TGTGCCAGCAGTTCCCTTCAGCGGGGGGGCCTGGGAACAGATACGCAGTATTTT. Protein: CASSSLQRGGLGTDTQYF.

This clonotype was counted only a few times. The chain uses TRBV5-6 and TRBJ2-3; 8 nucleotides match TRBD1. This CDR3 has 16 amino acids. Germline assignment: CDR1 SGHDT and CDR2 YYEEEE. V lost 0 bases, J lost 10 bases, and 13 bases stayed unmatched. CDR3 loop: CASSLAQGETFHAQYF. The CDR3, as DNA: TGTGCCAGCAGCTTGGCACAGGGGGAGACGTTTCATGCGCAGTATTTT.

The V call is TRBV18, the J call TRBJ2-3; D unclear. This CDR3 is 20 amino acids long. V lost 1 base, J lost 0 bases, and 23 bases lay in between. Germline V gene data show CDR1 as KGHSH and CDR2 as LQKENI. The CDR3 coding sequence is TGTGCCAGCTCACCACTGGCGTGGGAATTTGAGGACCTAAGCACAGATACGCAGTATTTT. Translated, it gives CASSPLAWEFEDLSTDTQYF.

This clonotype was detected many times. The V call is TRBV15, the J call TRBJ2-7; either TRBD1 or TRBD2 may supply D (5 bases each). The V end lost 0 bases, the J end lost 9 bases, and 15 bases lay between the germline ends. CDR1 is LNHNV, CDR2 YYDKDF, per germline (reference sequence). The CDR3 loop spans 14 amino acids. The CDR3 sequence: CATSRDGVLGGQYF. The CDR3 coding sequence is TGTGCCACCAGCAGAGATGGGGTTCTTGGGGGGCAGTACTTC.

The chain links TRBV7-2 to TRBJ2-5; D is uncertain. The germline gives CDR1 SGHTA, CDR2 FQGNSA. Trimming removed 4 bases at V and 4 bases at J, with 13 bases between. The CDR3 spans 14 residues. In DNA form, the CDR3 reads TGTGCCAGCAGCTACGGGCCGGTTGCAGAGACCCAGTACTTC. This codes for CASSYGPVAETQYF.

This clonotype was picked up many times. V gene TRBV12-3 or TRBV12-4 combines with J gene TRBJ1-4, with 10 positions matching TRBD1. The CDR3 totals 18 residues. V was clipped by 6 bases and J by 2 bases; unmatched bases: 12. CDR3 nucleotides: TGTGCCAGCAGCCCCGGGACAGGGGTTAGCGGGACTAATGAAAAACTGTTTTTT. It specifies CASSPGTGVSGTNEKLFF.

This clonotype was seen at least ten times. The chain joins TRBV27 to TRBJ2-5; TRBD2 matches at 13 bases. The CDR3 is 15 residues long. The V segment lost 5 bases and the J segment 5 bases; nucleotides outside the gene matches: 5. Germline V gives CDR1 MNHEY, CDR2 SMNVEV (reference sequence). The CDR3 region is CASSPTSGGAETQYF. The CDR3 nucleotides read TGTGCCAGCAGTCCCACTAGCGGGGGGGCGGAGACCCAGTACTTC.

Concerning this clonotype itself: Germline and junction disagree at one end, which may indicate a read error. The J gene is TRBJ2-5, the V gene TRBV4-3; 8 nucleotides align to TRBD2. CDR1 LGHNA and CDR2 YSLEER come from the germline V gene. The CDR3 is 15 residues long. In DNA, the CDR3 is TGCGCCAGCAGCCAGTTAGCGGGGACGCAAGGGACCCAGTACTTC. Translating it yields CASSQLAGTQGTQYF.

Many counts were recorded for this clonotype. The CDR3 here is CASSDPQGRAHNEQFF. DNA of the CDR3: TGCGCCAGCAGCGACCCCCAGGGGCGGGCACACAATGAGCAGTTCTTC. The J gene is TRBJ2-1, the V gene TRBV4-1, with D possibly TRBD1 on 6 matching bases. The V gene lost 5 bases and the J gene lost 5 bases, with 19 bases spanning the gap. Germline lookup yields CDR1 MGHRA and CDR2 YSYEKL. The CDR3 consists of 16 residues.

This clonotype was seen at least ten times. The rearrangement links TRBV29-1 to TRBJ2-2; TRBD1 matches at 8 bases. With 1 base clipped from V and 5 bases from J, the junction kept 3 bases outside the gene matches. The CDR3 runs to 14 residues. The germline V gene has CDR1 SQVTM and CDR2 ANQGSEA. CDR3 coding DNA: TGCAGCGTTGAAGTGACAGGGGCTACCGGGGAGCTGTTTTTT. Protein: CSVEVTGATGELFF.

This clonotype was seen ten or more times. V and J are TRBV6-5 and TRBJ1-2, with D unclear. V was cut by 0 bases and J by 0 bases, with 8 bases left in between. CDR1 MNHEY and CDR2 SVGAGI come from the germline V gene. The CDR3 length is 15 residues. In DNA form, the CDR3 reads TGTGCCAGCAGTTACTCGGGCACAGCTAACTATGGCTACACCTTC. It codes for CASSYSGTANYGYTF.

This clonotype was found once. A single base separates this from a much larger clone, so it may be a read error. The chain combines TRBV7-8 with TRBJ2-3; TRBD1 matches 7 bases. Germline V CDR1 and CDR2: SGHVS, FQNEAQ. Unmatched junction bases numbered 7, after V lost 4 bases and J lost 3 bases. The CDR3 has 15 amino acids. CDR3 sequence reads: CASSSAQGVTDTQYF. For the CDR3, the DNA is TGTGCCAGCAGCTCAGCGCAGGGGGTGACAGATACGCAGTATTTT.

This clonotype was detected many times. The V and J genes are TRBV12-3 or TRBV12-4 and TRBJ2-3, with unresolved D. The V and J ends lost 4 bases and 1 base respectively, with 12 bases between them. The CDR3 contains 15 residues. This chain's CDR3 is CASSSGDSRTDTQYF. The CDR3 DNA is TGTGCCAGCAGTTCAGGAGACTCTCGCACAGATACGCAGTATTTT.

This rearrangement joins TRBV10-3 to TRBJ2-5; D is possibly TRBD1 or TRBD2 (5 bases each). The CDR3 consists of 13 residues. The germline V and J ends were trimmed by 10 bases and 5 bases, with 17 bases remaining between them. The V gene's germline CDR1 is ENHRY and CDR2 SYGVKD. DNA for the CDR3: TGTGCCACTCTCAGGGACGTAGCGGAGACCCAGTACTTC. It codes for CATLRDVAETQYF.

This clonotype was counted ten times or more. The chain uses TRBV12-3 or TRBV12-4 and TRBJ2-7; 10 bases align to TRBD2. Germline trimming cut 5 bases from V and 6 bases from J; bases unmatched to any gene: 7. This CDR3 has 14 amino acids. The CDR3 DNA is TGTGCCAGCAGTCCGGGACTAGCGTCTCTCGAGCAGTACTTC. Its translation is CASSPGLASLEQYF.

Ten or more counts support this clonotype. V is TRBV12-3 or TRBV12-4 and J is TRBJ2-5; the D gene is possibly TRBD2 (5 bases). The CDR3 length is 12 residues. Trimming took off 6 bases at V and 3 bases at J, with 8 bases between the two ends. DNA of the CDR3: TGTGCCAGCAGCCCCGGGGAAGAGACCCAGTACTTC. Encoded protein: CASSPGEETQYF.

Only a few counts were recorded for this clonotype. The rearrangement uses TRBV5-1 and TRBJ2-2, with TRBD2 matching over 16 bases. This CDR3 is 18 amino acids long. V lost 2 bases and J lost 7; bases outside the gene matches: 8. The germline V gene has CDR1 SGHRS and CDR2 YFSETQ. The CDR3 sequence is CASSFSGTSGRAGGELFF. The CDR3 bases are TGCGCCAGCAGCTTTTCCGGGACTAGCGGGAGGGCCGGCGGGGAGCTGTTTTTT.

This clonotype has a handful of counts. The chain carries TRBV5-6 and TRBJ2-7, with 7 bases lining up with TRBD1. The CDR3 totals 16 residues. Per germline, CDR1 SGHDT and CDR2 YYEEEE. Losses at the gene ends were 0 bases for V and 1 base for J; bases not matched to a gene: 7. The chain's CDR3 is CASSLEGQTRSYEQYF. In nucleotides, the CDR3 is TGTGCCAGCAGCTTGGAGGGACAGACCCGTTCCTACGAGCAGTACTTC. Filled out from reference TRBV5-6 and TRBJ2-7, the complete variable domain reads DAGVTQSPTHLIKTRGQQVTLRCSPKSGHDTVSWYQQALGQGPQFIFQYYEEEERQRGNFPDRFSGHQFPNYSSELNVNALLLGDSALYLCASSLEGQTRSYEQYFGPGTRLTVT.

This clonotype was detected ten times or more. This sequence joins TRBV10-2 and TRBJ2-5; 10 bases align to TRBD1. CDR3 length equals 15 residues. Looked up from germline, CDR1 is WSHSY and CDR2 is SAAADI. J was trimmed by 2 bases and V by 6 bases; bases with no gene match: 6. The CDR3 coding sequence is TGCGCCAGCAGGGGACAGGGGTTTGGGCAAGAGACCCAGTACTTC. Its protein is CASRGQGFGQETQYF.

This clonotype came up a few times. CDR3 residues: CASSLRTSGRFYNEQFF. The DNA of the CDR3 is TGTGCCAGCAGCTTGCGTACTAGCGGGAGGTTTTACAATGAGCAGTTCTTC. This chain connects TRBV5-6 to TRBJ2-1, with TRBD2 matching over 12 bases. CDR3 length: 17 amino acids. V shed 1 base, J shed 4 bases, and the junction held 6 bases outside the gene matches. Germline V gene lookup returns CDR1 SGHDT and CDR2 YYEEEE.

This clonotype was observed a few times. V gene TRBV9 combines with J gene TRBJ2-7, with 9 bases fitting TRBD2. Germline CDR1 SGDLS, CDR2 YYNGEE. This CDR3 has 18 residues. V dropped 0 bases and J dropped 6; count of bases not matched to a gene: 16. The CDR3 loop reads CASSVAQASGDLSSEQYF. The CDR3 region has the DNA TGTGCCAGCAGCGTAGCTCAGGCTAGCGGGGACCTATCGTCCGAGCAGTACTTC.

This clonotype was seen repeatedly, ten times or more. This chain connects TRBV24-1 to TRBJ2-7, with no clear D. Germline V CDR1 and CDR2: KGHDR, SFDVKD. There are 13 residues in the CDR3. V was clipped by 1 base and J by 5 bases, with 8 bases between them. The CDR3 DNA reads TGTGCCACCAGTGATTTTCCGAACCACGAGCAGTACTTC. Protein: CATSDFPNHEQYF.

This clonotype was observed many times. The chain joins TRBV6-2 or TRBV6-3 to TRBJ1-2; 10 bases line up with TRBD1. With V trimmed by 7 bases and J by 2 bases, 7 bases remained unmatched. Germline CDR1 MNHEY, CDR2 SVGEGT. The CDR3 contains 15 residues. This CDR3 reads CASTPEGQGNYGYTF. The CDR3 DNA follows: TGTGCCAGCACTCCGGAGGGACAGGGGAACTATGGCTACACCTTC.